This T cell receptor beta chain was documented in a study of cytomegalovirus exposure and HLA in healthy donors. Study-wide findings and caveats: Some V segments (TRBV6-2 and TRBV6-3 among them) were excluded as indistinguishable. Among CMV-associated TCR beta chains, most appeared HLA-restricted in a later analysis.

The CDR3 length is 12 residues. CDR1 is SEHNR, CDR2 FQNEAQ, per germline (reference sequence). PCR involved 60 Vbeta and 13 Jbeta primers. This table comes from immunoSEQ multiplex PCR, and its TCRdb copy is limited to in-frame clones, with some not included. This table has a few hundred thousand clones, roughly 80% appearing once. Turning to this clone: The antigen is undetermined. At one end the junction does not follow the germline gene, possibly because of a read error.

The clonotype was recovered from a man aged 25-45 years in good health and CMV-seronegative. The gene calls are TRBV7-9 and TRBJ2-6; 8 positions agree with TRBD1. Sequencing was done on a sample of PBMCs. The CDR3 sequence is CASSQGASVLTF. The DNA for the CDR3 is TGTGCCAGCAGCCAGGGGGCCAGCGTCCTGACTTTC.